Following are 14 T cell receptor beta chains from one sample sequenced in a study of CD8 T cells in Susac syndrome. RNA amounts of roughly 0.45 to 1 ug underwent reverse transcription with random hexamers. TCRdb re-derived calls from the immunoSEQ multiplex PCR reads in MiXCR, one entry per CDR3 protein. The repertoire holds fewer than 85,000 distinct CDR3 sequences, around 96% seen once, with around 0.4% in the top ten. The sequenced sample consisted of CD8+ T cells from PBMCs. The receptors were sampled from a human donor with multiple sclerosis.

The rearrangement links TRBV29-1 to TRBJ2-7, with 7 bases matching TRBD1. CDR1 and CDR2 (germline): SQVTM, ANQGSEA. This CDR3 is built from 14 residues. J lost 3 bases, V lost 7 bases, and 12 bases had no gene match. CDR3 residues: CSAERGPGDYEQYF. DNA of the CDR3: TGCAGCGCCGAGAGGGGGCCGGGTGACTACGAGCAGTACTTC.

This rearrangement joins TRBV29-1 to TRBJ2-4, with D possibly being TRBD2 (5 bases). CDR1 is SQVTM and CDR2 is ANQGSEA in the germline V gene. There are 14 residues in the CDR3. Trimming removed 3 bases from V and 5 bases from J, with 14 bases in between. CDR3 sequence: CSVDSDSQQNIQYF. The DNA of the CDR3 is TGCAGCGTTGACTCGGACTCCCAACAAAACATTCAGTACTTC.

This chain uses TRBV25-1 with TRBJ2-2, with D perhaps TRBD1 (5 bases). This CDR3 spans 12 amino acids. The germline V gene has CDR1 MGHDK and CDR2 SYGVNS. The CDR3 sequence is CAAQGFTGELFF. The CDR3 bases are TGTGCAGCCCAGGGATTCACCGGGGAGCTGTTTTTT. Supplemented by reference TRBV25-1 and TRBJ2-2, the full variable domain reads EADIYQTPRYLVIGTGKKITLECSQTMGHDKMYWYQQDPGMELHLIHYSYGVNSTEKGDLSSESTVSRIRTEHFPLTLESARPSHTSQYLCAAQGFTGELFFGEGSRLTVL.

The V and J genes are TRBV5-6 and TRBJ2-3, with 7 bases that match TRBD1. Unmatched junction bases numbered 7, after V lost 1 base and J lost 2 bases. The CDR3 totals 16 residues. Germline lookup yields CDR1 SGHDT and CDR2 YYEEEE. CDR3 protein: CASSLTAGGDTDTQYF. CDR3 nucleotide sequence: TGTGCCAGCAGCTTGACGGCAGGGGGTGACACAGATACGCAGTATTTT. Looking up the rest from reference TRBV5-6 and TRBJ2-3 gives the full variable domain: DAGVTQSPTHLIKTRGQQVTLRCSPKSGHDTVSWYQQALGQGPQFIFQYYEEEERQRGNFPDRFSGHQFPNYSSELNVNALLLGDSALYLCASSLTAGGDTDTQYFGPGTRLTVL.

This clonotype was seen once. The J gene is TRBJ2-7, the V gene TRBV7-9, with 7 bases matching TRBD2. V lost 1 base and J lost 5; bases outside the gene matches: 5. CDR1 and CDR2 from the germline V gene are SEHNR and FQNEAQ (reference sequence). CDR3 length: 14 residues. The DNA of the CDR3 is TGTGCCAGCAGCTTAGGGGGGGGAAAGGACGAGCAGTACTTC. Protein sequence: CASSLGGGKDEQYF. Drawing the rest from reference TRBV7-9 and TRBJ2-7, the complete variable domain is DTGVSQNPRHKITKRGQNVTFRCDPISEHNRLYWYRQTLGQGPEFLTYFQNEAQLEKSRLLSDRFSAERPKGSFSTLEIQRTEQGDSAMYLCASSLGGGKDEQYFGPGTRLTVT.

J is TRBJ2-5 and V is TRBV6-5, with D uncertain. Germline V gene sequence: CDR1 MNHEY, CDR2 SVGAGI. V gave up 7 bases and J gave up 5 bases, with 11 bases separating them. The CDR3 is made up of 12 amino acids. CDR3 protein: CASTPGGETQYF. CDR3 nucleotides: TGTGCCAGCACTCCCGGTGGTGAGACCCAGTACTTC.

J is TRBJ1-1 and V is TRBV6-4; D unresolved. The germline CDR1 and CDR2 sequences are MRHNA and SNTAGT. This CDR3 region has 14 residues. The V end was cut by 3 bases, the J end by 4 bases, with 12 bases between. The DNA for the CDR3 is TGTGCCAGCAGTGATCGGGGTTCGTCCACTGAAGCTTTCTTT. Protein product: CASSDRGSSTEAFF.

The rearrangement uses TRBV14 and TRBJ1-1, with a tentative D call TRBD1 (5 bases). The CDR3 is 15 amino acids. Germline-derived CDR1 and CDR2 are SGHDN and FVKESK. V was pared by 1 base and J by 6 bases, with 15 bases between. The CDR3 is CASSQAGVWDPEAFF. The CDR3 nucleotides are TGTGCCAGCAGCCAAGCGGGGGTATGGGACCCTGAAGCTTTCTTT.

The gene calls are TRBV29-1 and TRBJ1-1; TRBD1 matches 8 bases. The junction had 3 bases not matched to a gene; V was cut back by 5 bases and J by 4 bases. This CDR3 has 12 residues. Germline loops: CDR1 SQVTM, CDR2 ANQGSEA. The CDR3 spells CSVPQGGTEAFF. Here the CDR3 DNA reads TGCAGCGTTCCACAGGGGGGCACTGAAGCTTTCTTT. The variable domain in full, with the rest retrieved from reference TRBV29-1 and TRBJ1-1, is SAVISQKPSRDICQRGTSLTIQCQVDSQVTMMFWYRQQPGQSLTLIATANQGSEATYESGFVIDKFPISRPNLTFSTLTVSNMSPEDSSIYLCSVPQGGTEAFFGQGTRLTVV.

The V call is TRBV2, the J call TRBJ2-3; possibly TRBD2 for D (5 bases). Germline V gives CDR1 SNHLY, CDR2 FYNNEI. There are 14 residues in the CDR3. V lost 10 bases, J lost 0 bases, and 14 bases lay in between. The CDR3 region has the DNA TGTGCCACGGAAGGACTCCTTAGCACAGATACGCAGTATTTT. It encodes CATEGLLSTDTQYF.

The chain combines TRBV5-6 with TRBJ2-7; possibly TRBD1 or TRBD2 for D (5 bases each). Germline V CDR1 and CDR2: SGHDT, YYEEEE. V was cut by 4 bases and J by 2 bases, with 13 bases left in between. CDR3 length: 14 amino acids. CDR3 sequence: CASSVGRHTYEQYF. The DNA for the CDR3 is TGTGCCAGCAGCGTGGGACGCCATACCTACGAGCAGTACTTC.

The chain links TRBV28 to TRBJ2-2; D unclear. Trimming pared 8 bases from V and 8 bases from J, leaving 9 bases between. This CDR3 region has 11 residues. The germline V gene encodes CDR1 MDHEN and CDR2 SYDVKM. As DNA, the CDR3 is TGTGCCAGCGGAAGATCGGGGGAGCTGTTTTTT. It codes for CASGRSGELFF.

V is TRBV10-2 and J is TRBJ1-2, with D perhaps TRBD1 (5 bases). Germline CDR1 reads WSHSY; CDR2 reads SAAADI. The CDR3 covers 15 residues. V lost 8 bases and J 8 bases, leaving 24 bases between the germline ends. DNA for the CDR3: TGCGCCAGCTCATACGGCGGGACGAAACTCCGGGGCTACACCTTC. Encoded protein: CASSYGGTKLRGYTF.

V is TRBV9 and J is TRBJ2-7; 12 positions agree with TRBD1. CDR1 is SGDLS, CDR2 YYNGEE, per germline. The trim removed 0 bases at V and 2 bases at J, leaving 6 bases unmatched. CDR3 length: 17 amino acids. In nucleotides, the CDR3 is TGTGCCAGCAGCGTAGCTGGGACAGGGGGCTCACCCTACGAGCAGTACTTC. It codes for CASSVAGTGGSPYEQYF.